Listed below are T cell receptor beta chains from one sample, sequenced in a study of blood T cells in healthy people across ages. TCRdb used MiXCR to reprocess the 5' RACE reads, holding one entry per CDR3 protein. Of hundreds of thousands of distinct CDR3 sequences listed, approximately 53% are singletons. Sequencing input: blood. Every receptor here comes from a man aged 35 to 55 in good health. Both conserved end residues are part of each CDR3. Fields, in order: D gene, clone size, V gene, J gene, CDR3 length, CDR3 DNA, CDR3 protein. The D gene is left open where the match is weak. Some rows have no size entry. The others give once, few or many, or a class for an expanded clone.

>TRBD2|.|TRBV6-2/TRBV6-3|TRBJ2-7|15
TGTGCCATCGAGAGGGGACTAGCCCGGGTCAATGAGCAGTACTTC
CAIERGLARVNEQYF
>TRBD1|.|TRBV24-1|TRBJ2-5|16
TGTGCCACCAGTGATTTGCTTAATACAGGGGTAGAGACCCAGTACTTC
CATSDLLNTGVETQYF
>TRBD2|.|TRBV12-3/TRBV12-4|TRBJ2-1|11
TGTGCCAGCTGGGGGGGCAATGAGCAGTTCTTC
CASWGGNEQFF
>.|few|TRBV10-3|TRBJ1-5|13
TGTGCCATCAGTGAGAGGTTGAATCAGCCCCAGCATTTT
CAISERLNQPQHF
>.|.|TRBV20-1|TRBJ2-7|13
TGCAGTGCTAGAGGGACGCTTACCTACGAGCAGTACTTC
CSARGTLTYEQYF
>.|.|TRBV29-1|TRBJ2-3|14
TGCAGCGTTCGGGGGAACTTTCGCACAGATACGCAGTATTTT
CSVRGNFRTDTQYF
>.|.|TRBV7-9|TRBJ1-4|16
TGTGCCAGCAGCCCCGGTCAGCCGTCGGCTAATGAAAAACTGTTTTTT
CASSPGQPSANEKLFF
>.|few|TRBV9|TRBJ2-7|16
TGTGCCAGCAGCCCAGATAATCGACTGATTTCCTACGAGCAGTACTTC
CASSPDNRLISYEQYF
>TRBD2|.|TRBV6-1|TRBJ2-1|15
TGTGCCAGCATGAGTAGCGGGGGGGCATCCAATGAGCAGTTCTTC
CASMSSGGASNEQFF
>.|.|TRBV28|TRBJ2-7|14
TGTGCCAGCAGGGTAGGGTCAGGAATCTACGAGCAGTACTTC
CASRVGSGIYEQYF
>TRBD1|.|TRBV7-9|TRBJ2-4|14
TGTGCCAGCAGCTCCAACAGGGGTGGAAACATTCAGTACTTC
CASSSNRGGNIQYF
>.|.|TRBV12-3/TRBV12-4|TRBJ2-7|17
TGTGCCAGCAGTCGATTTACCGGAGACCGGATGGGAAACGAGCAGTACTTC
CASSRFTGDRMGNEQYF
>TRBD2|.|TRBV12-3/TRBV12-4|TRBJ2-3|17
TGTGCCAGCAGTTTAAGGGTGTCTAGCGGGTACCCAGATACGCAGTATTTT
CASSLRVSSGYPDTQYF
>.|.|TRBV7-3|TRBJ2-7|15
TGTGCCAGCAGCTTAGGGACCCCCGAGACTTACGAGCAGTACTTC
CASSLGTPETYEQYF
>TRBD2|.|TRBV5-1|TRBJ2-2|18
TGCGCCAGCAGCTTGGAGGCTAGCGGGGCCCGAGGCACCGGGGAGCTGTTTTTT
CASSLEASGARGTGELFF
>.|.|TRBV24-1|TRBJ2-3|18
TGTGCCACCAGTGACCCCGCCGGACAGACGTTATTTACAGATACGCAGTATTTT
CATSDPAGQTLFTDTQYF
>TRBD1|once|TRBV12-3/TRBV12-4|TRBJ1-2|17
TGTGCCAGCAGCCTGCCTGGTGGACAGGGGAATGCCTATGGCTACACCTTC
CASSLPGGQGNAYGYTF
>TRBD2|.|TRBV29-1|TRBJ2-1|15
TGCAGCGTAGACCCCAACGGGGGGAGCGGGCTTGAGCAGTTCTTC
CSVDPNGGSGLEQFF
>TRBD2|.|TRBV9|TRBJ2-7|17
TGTGCCAGCAGCCCCTTTCCGGGACTAGCTGACTTCTACGGGCAGTACTTC
CASSPFPGLADFYGQYF
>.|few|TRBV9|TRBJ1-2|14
TGTGCCAGCATCAAGGGGGATGGTAACTATGGCTACACCTTC
CASIKGDGNYGYTF
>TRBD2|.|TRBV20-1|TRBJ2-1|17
TGCAGTGCTAGAAACGTGTTAGGCGCTAGCGGGCCCCATGAGCAGTTCTTC
CSARNVLGASGPHEQFF
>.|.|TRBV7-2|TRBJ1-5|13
TGTGCCAGCAGCTTAGCGCGCCAAGAGACCCAGCATTTT
CASSLARQETQHF
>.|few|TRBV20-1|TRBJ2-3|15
TGCAGTGCTAAAGTGGCTAGCGCCAATTGGGATACGCAGTATTTT
CSAKVASANWDTQYF
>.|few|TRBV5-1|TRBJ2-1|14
TGCGCCAGCAGCTTGGGACATAAGGCGGATGAGCAGTTCTTC
CASSLGHKADEQFF
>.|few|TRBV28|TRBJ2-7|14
TGTGCCAGCAGTTCCCCGGACAGTCCGAACGAGCAGTACTTC
CASSSPDSPNEQYF
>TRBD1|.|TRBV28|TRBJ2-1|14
TGTGCCAGCAGCCGACAGGGGGAAAGGAATGAGCAGTTCTTC
CASSRQGERNEQFF
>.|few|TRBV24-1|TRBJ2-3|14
TGTGCCACCAGTGATTGGCAGAACACAGATACGCAGTATTTT
CATSDWQNTDTQYF
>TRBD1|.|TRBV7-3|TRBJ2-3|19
TGTGCCAGCAGCTTAACGTCAATGCCGACAGGGGTTAACACAGATACGCAGTATTTT
CASSLTSMPTGVNTDTQYF